The rows below give T cell receptor beta chains drawn from one sample of a study of T cells in Graves' hyperthyroidism and ophthalmopathy. TCRdb used MiXCR to reprocess the multiplex PCR reads, holding one entry per CDR3 protein. The sample contains 400,000 to 600,000 distinct CDR3 sequences, about 20% of which appear only once. Input material: blood. The receptors come from a man aged 18 to 29 with Graves' hyperthyroidism. The CDR3 runs from the conserved cysteine through the conserved F or W. Fields, in order: J gene, D gene, V gene, clone size, CDR3 DNA, CDR3 protein. The D gene is left open where the match is weak. Size is stated for part of the rows, as once, few or many counts, or as a class when the clone is expanded.

TRBJ1-2,NA,TRBV5-6,many,TGTGCCAGCAGTTCCCGGGGACGGATTAACTATGGCTACACCTTC,CASSSRGRINYGYTF
TRBJ1-1,NA,TRBV6-2/TRBV6-3,many,TGTGCCAGCAGTTACCCCAGACCGCCCGGAACTTTCTTT,CASSYPRPPGTFF
TRBJ1-1,NA,TRBV2,many,TGTGCCAGCAGTGGAAACGGAAACACTGAAGCTTTCTTT,CASSGNGNTEAFF
TRBJ2-5,TRBD2,TRBV11-2,many,TGTGCCAGCAGCTTAGAACTAGCGGGGGTTGAGACCCAGTACTTC,CASSLELAGVETQYF
TRBJ2-7,NA,TRBV29-1,many,TGCAGCGTTACAGACTCCTACGAGCAGTACTTC,CSVTDSYEQYF
TRBJ1-2,TRBD1,TRBV30,many,TGTGCCTGGAGTGACGGACAGGGAGGCTATGGCTACACCTTC,CAWSDGQGGYGYTF
TRBJ1-5,TRBD1,TRBV19,many,TGTGCCAGTAGTATCACGCAGGGGGCAGGAAATCAGCCCCAGCATTTT,CASSITQGAGNQPQHF
TRBJ2-7,NA,TRBV6-5,many,TGTGCCAGCAGTCTGCCCTACGAGCAGTACTTC,CASSLPYEQYF
TRBJ1-1,NA,TRBV10-3,few,TGTGCCATCAGTGAACTGGGAACTGAAGCTTTCTTT,CAISELGTEAFF
TRBJ1-5,NA,TRBV6-2/TRBV6-3,many,TGTGCCAGCAGTAATGGAAATCAGCCCCAGCATTTT,CASSNGNQPQHF
TRBJ1-5,TRBD1,TRBV11-1,few,TGTGCCAGCAGCAAGGGGGCCATAGGGACAACGGGTCAGCCCCAGCATTTT,CASSKGAIGTTGQPQHF
TRBJ1-2,NA,TRBV5-6,NA,TGTGCCAGCAGCCGCCGGGACAATAACTATGGCTACACCTTC,CASSRRDNNYGYTF
TRBJ2-2,TRBD1,TRBV19,few,TGTGCCAGTACGACCGGGACAGCAAACACCGGGGAGCTGTTTTTT,CASTTGTANTGELFF
TRBJ2-7,NA,TRBV12-5,many,TGTGCTAGTGCCTCGCACGATGAGTCTACTAGCTACGAGCAGTACTTC,CASASHDESTSYEQYF
TRBJ2-5,NA,TRBV27,NA,TGTGCCAGCAGTATGGACTCAGAGGCCCAGTACTTC,CASSMDSEAQYF
TRBJ1-5,NA,TRBV12-3/TRBV12-4,NA,TGTGCCAGCAGACTGGGGAGGGGTAACAATCAGCCCCAGCATTTT,CASRLGRGNNQPQHF
TRBJ2-5,TRBD1,TRBV2,once,TGTGCCAGCCTCGGGCAGGGGGATAAGACCCAGTACTTC,CASLGQGDKTQYF
TRBJ1-5,NA,TRBV10-3,many,TGTGCCATCAGTGAGGGCCCCTTTTATAGCAATCAGCCCCAGCATTTT,CAISEGPFYSNQPQHF
TRBJ2-7,NA,TRBV25-1,many,TGTGCCAGCAGTGAATGGGGGACGGAGAGCTCCTACGAGCAGTACTTC,CASSEWGTESSYEQYF
TRBJ2-7,TRBD2,TRBV6-1,NA,TGTGCCAGCAGCATAGCGGGAGGTGGAGACGAGCAGTACTTC,CASSIAGGGDEQYF
TRBJ2-7,NA,TRBV15,NA,TGTGCCACCAGCAGAGCCAGTATACCCCCCTACGAGCAGTACTTC,CATSRASIPPYEQYF
TRBJ1-1,NA,TRBV19,many,TGTGCCAGTATGGGAATCCTCAGGGGCATGAACACTGAAGCTTTCTTT,CASMGILRGMNTEAFF
TRBJ1-5,NA,TRBV14,few,TGTGCCAGCAGCCAAGATTTCAAAGGATATGGGCCAACGGTGGGTCAGCCCCAGCATTTT,CASSQDFKGYGPTVGQPQHF
TRBJ2-3,NA,TRBV24-1,NA,TGTGCCACCAGTGATTTGAGGGGGACTAGCACAGATACGCAGTATTTT,CATSDLRGTSTDTQYF
TRBJ1-2,NA,TRBV28,many,TGTGCCAGCAACCATAAACCGAATTCCGGGGGGGTCAGTGGCTACACCTTC,CASNHKPNSGGVSGYTF
TRBJ2-7,NA,TRBV20-1,many,TGCAGTGCTAGAACCCTGACGCAAACCTACGAGCAGTACTTC,CSARTLTQTYEQYF
TRBJ1-1,NA,TRBV6-1,few,TGTGCCAGCAGTGAAAGGGAGCAAGACACTGAAGCTTTCTTT,CASSEREQDTEAFF
TRBJ2-2,TRBD1,TRBV24-1,many,TGTGCCACCAGTGAACGAATGTCCGGGACAGGGAGGACCGGGGAGCTGTTTTTT,CATSERMSGTGRTGELFF
TRBJ1-1,NA,TRBV6-1,NA,TGTGCCAGCCGTCCAGCGGGGGGCCCGAACACTGAAGCTTTCTTT,CASRPAGGPNTEAFF
TRBJ1-5,TRBD1,TRBV24-1,many,TGTGCCACCAGTGAGTCACAGGGGGACAATCAGCCCCAGCATTTT,CATSESQGDNQPQHF